What follows describes a single T cell receptor beta chain. Its antigen is unknown. Qualities for individual bases were not recorded, and no much larger clone is one base off. The source of the sample is a study of cytomegalovirus exposure and HLA in healthy donors (TCRdb year 2017). Concerning the study at large: An earlier analysis of some 600 of the donors reported 276 Gb of sequence data and 95 million to 130 million unique TCR beta sequences obtained from roughly 170 million T cells. An early release that covered some 630 HLA-typed donors contained approximately 290 gigabases of sequencing data and approximately 85 million unique TCR sequences. Of the roughly 400 genotyped donors, approximately 80% fell in the genetic ancestry cluster associated with self-reported Caucasian donors. The aim of the study was to test whether cataloging public T cell receptors could identify signatures of past pathogen exposure. The T cell repertoires of 666 subjects were profiled by immunosequencing and related to cytomegalovirus serostatus. A separate validation cohort of about 110 different subjects was used in addition to the roughly 720-subject first cohort. To predict cytomegalovirus infection status, the study combined high-throughput TCR immunosequencing, statistical association of individual TCRs with disease status, and machine learning. To study patterns of TCR occurrence, a later analysis re-analyzed previously published TCR beta repertoires from around 660 donors and added high-resolution HLA genotyping. The later analysis used no new phenotypic data to find candidate immune exposures, relying instead on TCR beta sequences and their occurrence across donors. An earlier analysis of some 600 of the donors applied high-throughput TCR beta sequencing to assess whether each TCR beta V gene segment acted as functional or pseudogenic. Donor age, sex, ethnicity and CMV serostatus were compiled together with the repertoire data. In a later genetic analysis, genome-wide SNP genotypes for about 65% of the 666 donors were used, and that subset was treated as a discovery cohort. All discovery cohort repertoires had been generated using a single sequencing platform. Both class I and class II loci were covered by HLA typing, at four-digit resolution. Typing coverage differed by locus: A, B, C, DRB1 and DQB1 were typed in roughly 620-630 donors, DQA1 in 500 to 550, DPA1 in some 610, and DPB1 in approximately 450. About 5 DR-DQ haplotypes were handled as single units for association and clustering, since linkage in the cohort was strong. On average, 235,054 unique TCR beta nucleotide sequences were sequenced per donor among roughly 430 genotyped donors of the cohort, with around 19% of those sequences being non-productive. What the study reported, not specific to this receptor: Immune exposure information for the cohort was limited to CMV serostatus. In an earlier analysis of approximately 590 of the donors, most TCR beta V segments were observed in productive rearrangements about 87% or about 30% of the time, broadly matching IMGT annotations. Roughly uniform sequencing depth across donors was assumed in presence/absence analyses, although this assumption may not hold. The study listed approximately 150 TCR beta chains as associated with cytomegalovirus. Only TCR beta chains were sequenced in this cohort, and the absence of alpha or paired-chain data limited detectable features. According to the authors, the approach could potentially be generalized to other disease states and immunological phenotypes. Most TCR sequences were seen in very few donors, while some public TCRs were found in many individuals. Correlated functional status among segregating V segments might be attributable to linkage disequilibrium, but an unknown experimental factor could not be ruled out. An association between a missense DCLRE1C variant and V-gene and J-gene trimming of TCR beta chains was found in a later genetic analysis and replicated in an independent cohort. A later analysis reported that several top co-occurrence clusters appeared linked to parvovirus B19, influenza, CMV and Epstein-Barr virus. A few of the identified cytomegalovirus-associated TCR beta chains were confirmed in vitro to be specific for cytomegalovirus antigens. A cluster of highly shared sequence variants was judged likely to represent a technical artifact of the sequencing pipeline. A further reported finding was that TCR beta sequences accurately predicted the HLA-A and HLA-B alleles for most subjects in the first cohort. A later analysis associated roughly 17,000 TCR beta sequences with specific HLA alleles at a false discovery rate of 0.05. A later analysis found that most CMV-associated TCR beta chains appeared HLA-restricted, with HLA associations seemingly driven largely by CMV exposure. Assigning TCR associations to individual alleles was difficult when HLA alleles, especially DR and DQ, strongly co-occurred. Because HLA typing was unavailable for some donors at each locus, only the typed subset was used in association tests. According to a later genetic analysis, donors in an Asian-associated ancestry cluster had fewer N-insertions in productive TCRs than the approximately 610-donor mean. A later analysis found that TCR association rates varied across HLA loci, with DRB1 alleles showing the most associated TCRs and HLA-C alleles the fewest. Cytomegalovirus status was reported to be diagnosed by the classifier with high specificity and sensitivity in both the original and validation cohorts. A later analysis found that HLA-associated TCR beta chains were more clonally expanded and had lower generation probabilities than equally common non-associated chains. Because the 87-base-pair reads could not distinguish some IMGT-functional V segments, including TRBV6-2 and TRBV6-3, those segments were excluded. Because counts were too low, about 15 rarely observed V segments, including chromosome 9 orphons, were left out of the earlier analysis of approximately 580 of the donors.

The CDR1 and CDR2 encoded by the germline V gene are MGHRA and YSYEKL. V is clipped by 0 bases and J by 3 bases, and the sequence between their germline boundaries is 15 bases long. The CDR3 sequence holds 17 residues, the cysteine and phenylalanine included. CDR3 DNA is the only sequence kept; it has 51 bases, read in frame from the first base. Library construction relied on the immunoSEQ multiplex PCR assay. For the multiplex PCR, a mixture combining 60 forward primers for TCR Vbeta segments and 13 reverse primers for TCR Jbeta segments was used. A multiplex PCR assay on genomic DNA amplified the CDR3 region of rearranged TCR beta genes. The Illumina HiSeq System was used to sequence the amplified TCR beta libraries as 87-base-pair reads. Per the source publication's procedure: In a later analysis, 77 million or so unique TCR beta chains were counted across the 650 to 750 repertoires, and about 10 million of these chains were shared by at least two donors. Raw reads were error-corrected and collapsed into unique sequences by a nearest-neighbor algorithm in which closely related sequences were merged to remove PCR and sequencing errors. Alignment of CDR3 sequences to IMGT reference sequences was used to assign V, D and J gene segments. For a sequence to be retained, at least a six-nucleotide match to both a V gene segment and a J gene segment was required. A rearrangement counted as productive if the CDR3 had no stop codons and remained in frame with V and J, and every other rearrangement counted as non-productive. CDR3 was defined according to IMGT convention as the region running from the second conserved V-encoded cysteine to the conserved J-encoded phenylalanine. The earlier analysis of 500 to 600 of the donors excluded sequences that lacked an unambiguous match to a single V gene segment. An earlier analysis of just under 600 of the donors called V segments functional above 56.7% productive rearrangements and segregating when the between-donor standard deviation exceeded 5%. To diagnose cytomegalovirus status from the catalog of TCR beta chain sequences, a statistical classification framework was built. In a later analysis, TCR nucleotide sequences were compared against IMGT/GENE-DB human TR gene sequences so that V and J genes could be assigned. Using the TCRdist pipeline, a later analysis assigned CDR3 sequences along with most-parsimonious VDJ recombination scenarios. In a later analysis, every TCR beta chain was defined by the combination of its CDR3 amino acid sequence and its V-gene family, and reads without a unique V-gene family were dropped. As a way to deal with suspected cross-contamination and a sequencing artifact, a later analysis dropped nearly 600 nucleotide sequences that were highly shared and had low generation probability. A later analysis calculated a clonal expansion index for each public chain from normalized within-repertoire ranks of inferred template counts. A later analysis computed generation probabilities with a VDJ recombination model fitted to out-of-frame rearrangements, and checked the results against IGoR. In a later analysis, hypergeometric tests were used to score TCR-TCR, TCR-HLA and TCR-CMV co-occurrence, with a repertoire-size bias correction applied to TCR pairs. In a later analysis, false discovery rates were estimated by permuting HLA or CMV assignments 20 times. A later analysis grouped co-occurring TCRs with DBSCAN, adding TCRdist sequence similarity when clustering within HLA-allele-positive subsets. Co-occurrence clustering excluded repertoires with fewer than 30,000 or more than 120,000 public chains, plus five with anomalous nucleotide sharing. TCRdb retrieved this table from immuneACCESS and kept in-frame rearrangements only. Not all clones are present; in checked studies, unresolved V genes account for under half, and no reason is known for the remainder. V and J calls and clone size follow that table, whereas D and trimming were derived from the DNA. This sample has roughly 120,000 clones in its table, and 60% to 85% of those were observed once. Of the sample, around 0.92% falls within the top ten clones.

The cohort was made up of roughly 670 healthy bone marrow donors. At the time of sampling, all cohort members were nominally healthy, though unrecorded immune exposures were likely present. CMV serostatus was recorded as positive for 289 and negative for 352 of the 666 cohort members, whereas no CMV serostatus was recorded for the donor in question. A peripheral blood sample was collected from each donor, and TCR beta sequencing was performed on peripheral blood mononuclear cells. The Qiagen DNeasy Blood Extraction Kit was used to extract genomic DNA from the blood cell samples. The sequence was collected from a human donor in good health. This chain is built from TRBV4-1 and TRBJ1-3, and possibly TRBD1, on 5 matching bases. Sequenced sample: PBMCs. The CDR3 protein sequence reads: CASSQDHRGSRGNTIYF. The nucleotides read TGCGCCAGCAGCCAAGATCATAGGGGAAGCCGTGGAAACACCATATATTTT.